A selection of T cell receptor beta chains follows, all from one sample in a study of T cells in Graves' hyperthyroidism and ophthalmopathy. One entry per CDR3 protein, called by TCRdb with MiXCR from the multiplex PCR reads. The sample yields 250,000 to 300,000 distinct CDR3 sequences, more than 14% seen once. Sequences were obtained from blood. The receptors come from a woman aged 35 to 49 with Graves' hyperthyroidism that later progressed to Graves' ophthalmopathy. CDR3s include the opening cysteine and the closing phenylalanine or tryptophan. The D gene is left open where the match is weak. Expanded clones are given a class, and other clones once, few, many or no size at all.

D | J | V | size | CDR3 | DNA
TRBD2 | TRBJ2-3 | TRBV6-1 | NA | CASSQSGTSGTPSTDTQYF | TGTGCCAGCAGTCAATCCGGGACTAGCGGAACCCCTAGCACAGATACGCAGTATTTT
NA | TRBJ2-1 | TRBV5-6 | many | CASSLVASFSNEQFF | TGTGCCAGCAGCTTGGTGGCTAGTTTTAGCAATGAGCAGTTCTTC
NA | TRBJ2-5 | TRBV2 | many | CASLGWETQYF | TGTGCCAGCCTTGGATGGGAGACCCAGTACTTC
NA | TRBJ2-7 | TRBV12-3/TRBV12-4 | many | CASSFQGSRYEQYF | TGTGCCAGCAGTTTTCAGGGGTCCCGATACGAGCAGTACTTC
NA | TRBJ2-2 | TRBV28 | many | CASRQSGMNTGELFF | TGTGCCAGCAGACAATCCGGGATGAACACCGGGGAGCTGTTTTTT
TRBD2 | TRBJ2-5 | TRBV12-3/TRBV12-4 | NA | CASSFRRLAETQYF | TGTGCCAGCAGTTTCCGAAGACTAGCAGAGACCCAGTACTTC
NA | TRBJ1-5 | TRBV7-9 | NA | CASSLHGGGHPNQPQHF | TGTGCCAGCAGCCTACACGGGGGAGGGCATCCCAATCAGCCCCAGCATTTT
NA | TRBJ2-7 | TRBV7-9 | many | CASSFIGPPVEQYF | TGTGCCAGCAGCTTTATCGGTCCCCCGGTCGAGCAGTACTTC
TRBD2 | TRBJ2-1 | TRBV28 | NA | CASSFWTSGRRGEQFF | TGTGCCAGCAGTTTCTGGACTAGCGGGAGGAGGGGTGAGCAGTTCTTC
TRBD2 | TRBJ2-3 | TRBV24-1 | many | CATRASGRDTDTQYF | TGTGCCACCAGGGCTAGCGGGAGGGACACAGATACGCAGTATTTT
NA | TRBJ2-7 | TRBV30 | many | CASSRDTTYEQYF | TGTGCCTCCTCCCGAGACACAACCTACGAGCAGTACTTC
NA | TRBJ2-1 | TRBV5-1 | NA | CASSLHALDEQFF | TGCGCCAGCAGCCTGCACGCCCTTGATGAGCAGTTCTTC
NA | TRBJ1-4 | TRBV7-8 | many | CASSLVPATNEKLFF | TGTGCCAGCAGCTTAGTCCCTGCAACTAATGAAAAACTGTTTTTT
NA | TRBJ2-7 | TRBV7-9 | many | CASSVLEEEQYF | TGTGCCAGCAGCGTTCTGGAGGAGGAGCAGTACTTC
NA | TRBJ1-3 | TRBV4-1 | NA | CASSQAGLDLNTIYF | TGCGCCAGCAGCCAAGCTGGGTTAGACCTGAACACCATATATTTT
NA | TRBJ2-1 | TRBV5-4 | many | CASSSADGYEQFF | TGTGCCAGCAGCTCGGCGGATGGCTACGAGCAGTTCTTC
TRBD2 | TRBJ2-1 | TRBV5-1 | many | CASSFTGGPWDEQFF | TGCGCCAGCAGCTTCACGGGAGGGCCTTGGGATGAGCAGTTCTTC
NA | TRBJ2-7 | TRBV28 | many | CASSPQGTYEQYF | TGTGCCAGCAGCCCGCAGGGCACCTACGAGCAGTACTTC
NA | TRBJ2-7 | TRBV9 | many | CASSSDEHHEQYF | TGTGCCAGCAGCTCCGATGAACACCACGAGCAGTACTTC
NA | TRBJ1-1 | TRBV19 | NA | CASMHGAGNTEAFF | TGTGCCAGCATGCATGGGGCTGGGAACACTGAAGCTTTCTTT
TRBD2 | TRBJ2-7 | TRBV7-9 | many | CASSLAFSGGSSYEQYF | TGTGCCAGCAGCTTAGCCTTTTCGGGCGGGAGCTCCTACGAGCAGTACTTC
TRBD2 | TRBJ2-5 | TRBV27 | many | CASSLSPSGRVETQYF | TGTGCCAGCAGTTTATCGCCTAGCGGGAGAGTAGAGACCCAGTACTTC
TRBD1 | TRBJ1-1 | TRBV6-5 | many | CASSYSGQGGGTEAFF | TGTGCCAGCAGTTACTCGGGACAGGGCGGGGGCACTGAAGCTTTCTTT
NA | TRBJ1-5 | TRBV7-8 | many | CASSLSGIGNQPQHF | TGTGCCAGCAGCTTATCTGGGATCGGCAATCAGCCCCAGCATTTT
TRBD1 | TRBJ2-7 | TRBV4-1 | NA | CASSHPDRLYEQYF | TGCGCCAGCAGCCATCCGGACAGGCTCTACGAGCAGTACTTC
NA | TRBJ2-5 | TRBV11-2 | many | CASSRGTLTQETQYF | TGTGCCAGCAGCCGGGGGACTTTAACTCAAGAGACCCAGTACTTC
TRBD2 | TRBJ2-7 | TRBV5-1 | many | CASSSGGTSGRNEQYF | TGCGCCAGCAGCTCTGGGGGGACTAGCGGGAGAAACGAGCAGTACTTC
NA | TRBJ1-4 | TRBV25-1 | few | CASSEYRGNSEKLFF | TGTGCCAGCAGTGAATACCGGGGCAACTCGGAAAAACTGTTTTTT
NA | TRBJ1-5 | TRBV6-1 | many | CASSRSQDLFDQPQHF | TGTGCCAGCAGTAGGAGTCAGGACCTCTTTGATCAGCCCCAGCATTTT
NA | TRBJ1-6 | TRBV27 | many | CASSRPENSPLHF | TGTGCCAGCAGTCGGCCCGAAAATTCACCCCTCCACTTT
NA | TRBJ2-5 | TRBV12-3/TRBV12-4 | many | CASSSGSQETQYF | TGTGCCAGCAGTTCAGGGTCGCAAGAGACCCAGTACTTC
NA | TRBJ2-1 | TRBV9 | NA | CASSGGRSPYNEQFF | TGTGCCAGCAGCGGAGGAAGGAGTCCCTACAATGAGCAGTTCTTC